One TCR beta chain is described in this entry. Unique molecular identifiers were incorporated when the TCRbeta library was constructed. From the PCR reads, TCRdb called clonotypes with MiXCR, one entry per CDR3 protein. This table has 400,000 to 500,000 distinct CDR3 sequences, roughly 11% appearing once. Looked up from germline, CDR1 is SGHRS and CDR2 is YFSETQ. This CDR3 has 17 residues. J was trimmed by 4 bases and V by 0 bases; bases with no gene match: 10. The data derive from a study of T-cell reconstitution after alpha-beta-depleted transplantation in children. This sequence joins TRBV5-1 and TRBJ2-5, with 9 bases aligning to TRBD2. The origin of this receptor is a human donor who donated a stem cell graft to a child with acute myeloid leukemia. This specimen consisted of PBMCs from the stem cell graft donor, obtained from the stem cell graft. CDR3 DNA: TGCGCCAGCAGCTTGGGGTTTAGCGGGAGTTTGGCAGAGACCCAGTACTTC. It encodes CASSLGFSGSLAETQYF. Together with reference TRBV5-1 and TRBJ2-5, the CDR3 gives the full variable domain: KAGVTQTPRYLIKTRGQQVTLSCSPISGHRSVSWYQQTPGQGLQFLFEYFSETQRNKGNFPGRFSGRQFSNSRSEMNVSTLELGDSALYLCASSLGFSGSLAETQYFGPGTRLLVL.